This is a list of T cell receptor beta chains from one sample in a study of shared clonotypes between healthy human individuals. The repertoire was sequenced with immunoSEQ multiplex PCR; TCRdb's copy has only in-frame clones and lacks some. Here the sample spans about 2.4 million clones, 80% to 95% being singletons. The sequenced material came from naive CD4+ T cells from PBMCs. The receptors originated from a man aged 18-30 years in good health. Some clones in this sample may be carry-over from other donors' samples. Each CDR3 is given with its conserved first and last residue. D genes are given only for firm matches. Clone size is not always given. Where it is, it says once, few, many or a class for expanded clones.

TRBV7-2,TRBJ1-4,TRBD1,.,TGTGCCAGCAGCCCTACGACAGGGCTGAATGAAAAACTGTTTTTT,CASSPTTGLNEKLFF
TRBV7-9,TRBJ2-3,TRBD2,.,TGTGCCAGCAGCTATAAGTCAGTAGCGGGTTCCACAGATACGCAGTATTTT,CASSYKSVAGSTDTQYF
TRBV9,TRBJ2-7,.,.,TGTGCCAGCAGCACCCGGGACTGGTCCTACGAGCAGTACTTC,CASSTRDWSYEQYF
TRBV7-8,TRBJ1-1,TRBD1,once,TGTGCCAGCAGCGCCGGGACAGGGAACACTGAAGCTTTCTTT,CASSAGTGNTEAFF
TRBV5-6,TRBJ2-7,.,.,TGTGCCAGCAGCTTGTTAAACAGTATCTTCTACGAGCAGTACTTC,CASSLLNSIFYEQYF
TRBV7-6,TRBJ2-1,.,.,TGTGCCAGCAGCCCGGGGGGCGGATACAATGAGCAGTTCTTC,CASSPGGGYNEQFF
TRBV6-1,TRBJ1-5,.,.,TGTGCCAGCAGTGAAGGACAGTTTAGCAATCAGCCCCAGCATTTT,CASSEGQFSNQPQHF
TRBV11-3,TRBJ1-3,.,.,TGTGCCAGCAGCATAACTTCTGGAAACACCATATATTTT,CASSITSGNTIYF
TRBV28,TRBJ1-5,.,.,TGTGCCAGCAGTCCCCCCCGAACAGGGAATCAGCCCCAGCATTTT,CASSPPRTGNQPQHF
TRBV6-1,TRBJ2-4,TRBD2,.,TGTGCCAGCGGCGGGGGATTCAAAAACATTCAGTACTTC,CASGGGFKNIQYF
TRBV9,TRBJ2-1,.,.,TGTGCCAGCGCCGTAGGAACCTACAATGAGCAGTTCTTC,CASAVGTYNEQFF
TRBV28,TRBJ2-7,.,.,TGTGCCAGCAGAGGGGCCGGCGACCTCAGCTCCTACGAGCAGTACTTC,CASRGAGDLSSYEQYF
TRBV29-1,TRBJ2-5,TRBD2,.,TGCAGCGTTGACCCCCCGGGAGCGGGGGCACAAGAGACCCAGTACTTC,CSVDPPGAGAQETQYF
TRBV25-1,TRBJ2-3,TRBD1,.,TGTGCCAGCAGTGAATTGGGGACAGGGGAGGCAGATACGCAGTATTTT,CASSELGTGEADTQYF
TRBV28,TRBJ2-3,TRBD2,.,TGTGCCAGCAGTTTCGAGTGGGCGGGAGGGCATGCAGATACGCAGTATTTT,CASSFEWAGGHADTQYF
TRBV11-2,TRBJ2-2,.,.,TGTGCCAGCAGCTCAAACAGGGGGGGGAGGGAGCTGTTTTTT,CASSSNRGGRELFF
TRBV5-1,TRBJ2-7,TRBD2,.,TGCGCCAGCAGCTCGTTGGCTAGCGGAGATCAAACCTACGAGCAGTACTTC,CASSSLASGDQTYEQYF
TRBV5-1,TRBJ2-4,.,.,TGCGCCAGCAGCTTGGCCGGGCAGGGCGGGAACATTCAGTACTTT,CASSLAGQGGNIQYF
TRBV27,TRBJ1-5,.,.,TGTGCCAGCAGTGTCCGGCGCAGCAATCAGCCCCAGCATTTT,CASSVRRSNQPQHF
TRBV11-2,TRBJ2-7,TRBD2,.,TGTGCCAGCGGAGCCGGGGGAGCGGGAGGGTACGAGCAGTACTTC,CASGAGGAGGYEQYF
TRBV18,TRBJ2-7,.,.,TGTGCCAGCTCACCCCGGCAGGGATCCTACGAGCAGTACTTC,CASSPRQGSYEQYF
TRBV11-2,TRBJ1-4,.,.,TGTGCCAGCAGCCCCGAGGGCCGTAATGAAAAACTGTTTTTT,CASSPEGRNEKLFF
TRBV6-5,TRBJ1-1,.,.,TGTGCCAGCACTTCCATAACTCCGCGTGCGGAAGCTTTCTTT,CASTSITPRAEAFF
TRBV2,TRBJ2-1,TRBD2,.,TGTGCCAGCACCGGACTAGCGGGGGGGGATGAGCAGTTCTTC,CASTGLAGGDEQFF
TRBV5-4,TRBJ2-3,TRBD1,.,TGTGCCAGCAGCTTGGACAGGGGGACAGATACGCAGTATTTT,CASSLDRGTDTQYF
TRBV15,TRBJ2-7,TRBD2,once,TGTGCCACCAGCAGCCGGAGGGCTAGCGGGAGGCCTCTCTCCTACGAGCAGTACTTC,CATSSRRASGRPLSYEQYF
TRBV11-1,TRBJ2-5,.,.,TGTGCCAGCAGCTTAGGTAGCAGGTCTGGGAGAGAGACCCAGTACTTC,CASSLGSRSGRETQYF
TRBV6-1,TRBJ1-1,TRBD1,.,TGTGCCAGCAGTGAACAGGGGGCGCTGGTAACTGAAGCTTTCTTT,CASSEQGALVTEAFF
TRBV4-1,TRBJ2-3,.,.,TGCGCCAGCAGCTGGACGGGTTCGACAGATACGCAGTATTTT,CASSWTGSTDTQYF
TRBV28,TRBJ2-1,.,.,TGTGCCAGCAGTTTATGGAGAATCAGCAATGAGCAGTTCTTC,CASSLWRISNEQFF
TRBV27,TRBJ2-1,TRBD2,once,TGTGCCAGCAGTTTATCGACCAGCGGGACGAGCTCCTACAATGAGCAGTTCTTC,CASSLSTSGTSSYNEQFF
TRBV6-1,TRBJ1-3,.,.,TGTGCCAGCAGTGAAGTCGGAAACACCATATATTTT,CASSEVGNTIYF
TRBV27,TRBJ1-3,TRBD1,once,TGTGCCAGCAGTTATCACAGGGGGCCTAACTCTGGAAACACCATATATTTT,CASSYHRGPNSGNTIYF
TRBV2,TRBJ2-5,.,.,TGTGCCAGCAGTGAGAGATCCTTTCAAGAGACCCAGTACTTC,CASSERSFQETQYF
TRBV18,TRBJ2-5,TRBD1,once,TGTGCCAGCTCTCGCGGGACAGGCCTGGGGGAGACCCAGTACTTC,CASSRGTGLGETQYF
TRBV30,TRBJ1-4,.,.,TGTGCCTGGAGTGTACGCAGCCTCGAAAAACTGTTTTTT,CAWSVRSLEKLFF
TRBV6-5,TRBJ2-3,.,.,TGTGCCAGCAGTTACCGGCCCACAGATACGCAGTATTTT,CASSYRPTDTQYF
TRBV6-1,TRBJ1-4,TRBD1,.,TGTGCCAGCTTAACAGGGGGCACTAATGAAAAACTGTTTTTT,CASLTGGTNEKLFF
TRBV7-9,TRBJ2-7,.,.,TGTGCCAGCAGCCAAAACCAACAGGGAGAGCAGTACTTC,CASSQNQQGEQYF
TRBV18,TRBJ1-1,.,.,TGTGCCAGCTCGGGGGGCCCGGAGACTGAAGCTTTCTTT,CASSGGPETEAFF
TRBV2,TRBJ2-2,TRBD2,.,TGTGCCAGCAGTGTCTCGGGAGGTGTTAACACCGGGGAGCTGTTTTTT,CASSVSGGVNTGELFF
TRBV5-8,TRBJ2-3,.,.,TGTGCCAGCAGCTTGGGGGGAAGGGGCCGGGGCACAGATACGCAGTATTTT,CASSLGGRGRGTDTQYF
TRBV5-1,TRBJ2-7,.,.,TGCGCCAGCAGCTTGGTAGGAACGGGAGCCGAGCAGTACTTC,CASSLVGTGAEQYF